These T cell receptor beta chains were read from a single sample in a study of blood T cell repertoires in COVID-19. Produced via immunoSEQ multiplex PCR; TCRdb's table is partial and in-frame only. This sample has tens of thousands of clones; 76% occur once, and the top ten carry about 15%. The material sequenced was peripheral blood. The source is a man aged 60 to 69 with COVID-19, enrolled during active disease. Both conserved end residues are part of each CDR3. Each record gives: D gene, V gene, CDR3 length, clone size, J gene, CDR3 DNA, CDR3 protein. D genes are given only for firm matches. Clone sizes are given selectively: once, few, many, or a class where the clone is expanded.

.	TRBV6-1	15	.	TRBJ1-6	TGTGCCAGCAGTGAATTTATAGGGGCGAATTCACCCCTCCACTTT	CASSEFIGANSPLHF
.	TRBV7-2	12	.	TRBJ1-5	TGTGCCAGCAGCCTACTACGACAGCCCCAGCATTTT	CASSLLRQPQHF
.	TRBV12-5	15	once	TRBJ1-2	TGTGCTAGAATGGACAGAGCCCTGAGGTTGGGTGGCTACACCTTC	CARMDRALRLGGYTF
.	TRBV5-6	12	few	TRBJ1-2	TGTGCCAGCAGCTTATCCTACTATGGCTACACCTTC	CASSLSYYGYTF
.	TRBV7-2	14	once	TRBJ2-5	TGTGCCAGCAGCGGAGAGTTTGGTGGGGAGACCCAGTACTTC	CASSGEFGGETQYF
.	TRBV6-1	13	.	TRBJ1-1	TGTGCCAGCAGTGAGACGGGAGGACTTCAAGCTTTCTTT	CASSETGGLQAFF
.	TRBV4-1	15	.	TRBJ1-1	TGCGCCAGCAGCCGATTGGGTGGAGTGAACACTGAAGCTTTCTTT	CASSRLGGVNTEAFF
TRBD1	TRBV11-2	17	.	TRBJ2-5	TGTGCCAGCAGCTTACTCCCCCGACAGGGTCTACGGGAGACCCAGTACTTC	CASSLLPRQGLRETQYF
.	TRBV7-3	14	.	TRBJ2-7	TGTGCCAGCAGCCGTCAGGGCCCCTCCTACGAGCAGTACTTC	CASSRQGPSYEQYF
.	TRBV18	15	.	TRBJ1-2	TGTGCCAGCTCACCAACAGGAATGACTAACTATGGCTACACCTTC	CASSPTGMTNYGYTF
.	TRBV28	14	.	TRBJ1-5	TGTGCCAGCACTCTAGGGGGTCGCAATCAGCCCCAGCATTTT	CASTLGGRNQPQHF
.	TRBV3-1/TRBV3-2	11	.	TRBJ1-1	TGTGCCAGCAGCCACGACAGTGAAGCTTTCTTT	CASSHDSEAFF
.	TRBV7-2	15	.	TRBJ2-1	TGTGCCAGCAGCTTGGGTGGGAGAGCTAACAATGAGCAGTTCTTC	CASSLGGRANNEQFF
TRBD2	TRBV4-2	18	few	TRBJ2-2	TGTGCCAGCAGCCAAGATGGAACAGCGGGAGGAGAAGGCGGGGAGCTGTTTTTT	CASSQDGTAGGEGGELFF
.	TRBV29-1	12	once	TRBJ1-2	TGCAGCGTCGTACAGGGAGGGGATGGCTACACCTTC	CSVVQGGDGYTF
TRBD2	TRBV13	16	.	TRBJ2-4	TGTGCCAGCAGCTTAGGGCGGGGGGCGACCAAAAACATTCAGTACTTC	CASSLGRGATKNIQYF
TRBD2	TRBV9	14	.	TRBJ2-5	TGTGCCAGCAGCCCCGGACTAGCGGAAGAGACCCAGTACTTC	CASSPGLAEETQYF
.	TRBV13	15	few	TRBJ2-1	TGTGCCAGCAGCCTCAGGCGGGGGCCGTACAATGAGCAGTTCTTC	CASSLRRGPYNEQFF
.	TRBV27	19	.	TRBJ2-5	TGTGCCAGCAGTTTCTACAGGGGGCCGGGACTAGCGAGATTTGAGACCCAGTACTTC	CASSFYRGPGLARFETQYF
.	TRBV3-1/TRBV3-2	15	.	TRBJ2-5	TGTGCCAGCAGCCTACGACAGGTCCGAGGGGAGACCCAGTACTTC	CASSLRQVRGETQYF
TRBD1	TRBV2	14	.	TRBJ2-7	TGTGCCAGCGATGGACAGGGTTTGTCCTACGAGCAGTACTTC	CASDGQGLSYEQYF
.	TRBV15	12	.	TRBJ2-7	TGTGCCACCAGCGCTAGCGAGTACGAGCAGTACTTC	CATSASEYEQYF
TRBD1	TRBV10-3	15	.	TRBJ2-7	TGTGCCATCAGTGAAGAACCGGGACAGGGTTCCGAGCAGTACTTC	CAISEEPGQGSEQYF
TRBD2	TRBV7-3	15	.	TRBJ2-1	TGTGCCAGCAGCTTCCTAGCGGGAGAGTACAATGAGCAGTTCTTC	CASSFLAGEYNEQFF
TRBD1	TRBV28	16	.	TRBJ2-1	TGTGCCAGCAGTCTCCCGCGGGGACAGGGGGGAGGTGAGCAGTTCTTC	CASSLPRGQGGGEQFF
TRBD1	TRBV7-9	14	few	TRBJ2-7	TGTGCCAGCAGCTTATCTGGGACAGCCGTCGAGCAGTACTTC	CASSLSGTAVEQYF
TRBD1	TRBV29-1	15	few	TRBJ1-1	TGCAGCGTTGATCTGTCGACAGGGCGGGACACTGAAGCTTTCTTT	CSVDLSTGRDTEAFF
TRBD2	TRBV5-1	19	.	TRBJ2-7	TGCGCCAGCAGCTTGGAGGCAGGGTCTAGCGGGGGAGTTTCCTACGAGCAGTACTTC	CASSLEAGSSGGVSYEQYF
.	TRBV5-4	14	.	TRBJ2-1	TGTGCCAGCAGCTGGGGGCTAGGTCGCGATGAGCAGTTCTTC	CASSWGLGRDEQFF
.	TRBV14	13	.	TRBJ2-5	TGTGCCAGCAGCCCGACAGGTTGGAAGACCCAGTACTTC	CASSPTGWKTQYF
.	TRBV28	15	.	TRBJ2-2	TGTGCCAGCAGTCAAAAAACGGGGAAGACCGGGGAGCTGTTTTTT	CASSQKTGKTGELFF
.	TRBV5-1	15	once	TRBJ1-2	TGCGCCAGCAGCGCATGGGGTCGGGGGAACTATGGCTACACCTTC	CASSAWGRGNYGYTF
.	TRBV30	13	.	TRBJ1-6	TGTGCCTCGCAGGGCCCCGGGAGTTCACCCCTCCACTTT	CASQGPGSSPLHF
.	TRBV4-2	17	few	TRBJ2-1	TGTGCCAGCAGCCAAGATGGCAGGGGCCAAGCCTACAATGAGCAGTTCTTC	CASSQDGRGQAYNEQFF
.	TRBV11-3	14	.	TRBJ2-3	TGTGCCAGCAGCAGACGGGAGAGGTTGGATACGCAGTATTTT	CASSRRERLDTQYF
.	TRBV7-8	15	few	TRBJ1-5	TGTGCCAGCAGCCGAGGACAGTATAGCAATCAGCCCCAGCATTTT	CASSRGQYSNQPQHF
.	TRBV28	14	.	TRBJ1-4	TGTGCCAGCAGAATCGGGACACCTAATGAAAAACTGTTTTTT	CASRIGTPNEKLFF
.	TRBV5-1	14	.	TRBJ1-1	TGCGCCAGCAGTCCCCAGGGGATGAACACTGAAGCTTTCTTT	CASSPQGMNTEAFF